This T cell receptor beta chain is drawn from a study of cytomegalovirus exposure and HLA in healthy donors. Notes on the study in general: Likely technical artifact: a cluster of highly shared sequence variants.

Healthy bone marrow donors supplied every sample. The PCR was carried out with 60 Vbeta primers and 13 Jbeta primers. Method: immunoSEQ multiplex PCR; TCRdb's copy keeps in-frame clones and lacks some. The table includes roughly 150,000 clones, roughly two thirds detected once. Notes on this clone: Its specificity is unknown.

Material for sequencing was PBMCs. The clonotype comes from a woman aged 18-29 years in good health and CMV-seropositive.

DNA of the CDR3: TGTGCCAGCAAGTTGAGTGGCTACACCTTC. Residues: CASKLSGYTF. This rearrangement joins TRBV2 to TRBJ1-2; D unclear. V was trimmed by 7 bases and J by 7 bases, leaving 7 bases between them. Germline loops: CDR1 SNHLY, CDR2 FYNNEI. The CDR3 is 10 residues long.